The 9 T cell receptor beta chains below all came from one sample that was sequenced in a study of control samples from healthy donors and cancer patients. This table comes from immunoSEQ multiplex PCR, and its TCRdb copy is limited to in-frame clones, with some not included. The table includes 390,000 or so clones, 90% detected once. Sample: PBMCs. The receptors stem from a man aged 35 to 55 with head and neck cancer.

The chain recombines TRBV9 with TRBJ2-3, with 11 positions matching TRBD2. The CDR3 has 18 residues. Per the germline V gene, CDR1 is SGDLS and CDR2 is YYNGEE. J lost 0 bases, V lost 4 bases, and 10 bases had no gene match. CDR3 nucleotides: TGTGCCAGCAGCCCATTTGGCGTAGCGGGGGGGAGCACAGATACGCAGTATTTT. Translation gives CASSPFGVAGGSTDTQYF. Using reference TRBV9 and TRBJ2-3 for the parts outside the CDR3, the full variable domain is DSGVTQTPKHLITATGQRVTLRCSPRSGDLSVYWYQQSLDQGLQFLIQYYNGEERAKGNILERFSAQQFPDLHSELNLSSLELGDSALYFCASSPFGVAGGSTDTQYFGPGTRLTVL.

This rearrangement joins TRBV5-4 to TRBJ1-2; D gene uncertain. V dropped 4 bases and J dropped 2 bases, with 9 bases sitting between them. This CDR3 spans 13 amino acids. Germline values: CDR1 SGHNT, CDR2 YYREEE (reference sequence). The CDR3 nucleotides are TGTGCCAGCAGCACGGACGGGAACTATGGCTACACCTTC. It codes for CASSTDGNYGYTF.

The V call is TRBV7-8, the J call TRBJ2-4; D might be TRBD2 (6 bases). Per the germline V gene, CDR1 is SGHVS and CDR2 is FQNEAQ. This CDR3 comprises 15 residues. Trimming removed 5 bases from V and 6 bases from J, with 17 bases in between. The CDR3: CASSPRESGGNIQYF. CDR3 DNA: TGTGCCAGCAGCCCCCGGGAGAGTGGGGGAAACATTCAGTACTTC.

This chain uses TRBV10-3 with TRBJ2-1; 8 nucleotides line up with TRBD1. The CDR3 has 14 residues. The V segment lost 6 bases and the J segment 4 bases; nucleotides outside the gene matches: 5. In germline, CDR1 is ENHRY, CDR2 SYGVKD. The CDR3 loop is CAIRPRDRYNEQFF. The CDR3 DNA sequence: TGTGCCATCAGACCCCGGGACAGGTACAATGAGCAGTTCTTC.

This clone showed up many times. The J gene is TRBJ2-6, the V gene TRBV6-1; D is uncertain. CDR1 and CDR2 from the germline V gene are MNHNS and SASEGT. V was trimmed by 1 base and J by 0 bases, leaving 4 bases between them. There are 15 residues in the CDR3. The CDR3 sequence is CASSEGDSGANVLTF. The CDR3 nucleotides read TGTGCCAGCAGTGAAGGAGACTCTGGGGCCAACGTCCTGACTTTC.

In DNA form, the CDR3 reads TGTGCCAGCAGCCAAGATGGGAAGTGTCGGGGCTCCTACGAGCAGTACTTC. Protein sequence: CASSQDGKCRGSYEQYF. The chain joins TRBV3-1 (or the pseudogene TRBV3-2) to TRBJ2-7; D is possibly TRBD2 (5 bases). The CDR3 totals 17 residues. In germline, CDR1 is LGHDT, CDR2 YNNKEL (reference sequence). Between the trimmed V and J ends, which lost 0 bases and 0 bases, there was a span of 15 bases.

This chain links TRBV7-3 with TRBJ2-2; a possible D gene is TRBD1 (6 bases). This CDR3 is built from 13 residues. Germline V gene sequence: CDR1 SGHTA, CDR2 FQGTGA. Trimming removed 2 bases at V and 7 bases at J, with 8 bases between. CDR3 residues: CASSLQGRGELFF. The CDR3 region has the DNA TGTGCCAGCAGCTTACAGGGGCGCGGGGAGCTGTTTTTT.

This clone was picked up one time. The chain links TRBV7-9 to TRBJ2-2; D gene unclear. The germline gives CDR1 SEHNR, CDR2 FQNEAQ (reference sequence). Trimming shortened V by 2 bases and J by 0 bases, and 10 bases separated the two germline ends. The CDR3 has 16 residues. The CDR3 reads CASSLHWDPNTGELFF. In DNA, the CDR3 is TGTGCCAGCAGCTTACATTGGGATCCGAACACCGGGGAGCTGTTTTTT. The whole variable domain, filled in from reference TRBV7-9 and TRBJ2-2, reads DTGVSQNPRHKITKRGQNVTFRCDPISEHNRLYWYRQTLGQGPEFLTYFQNEAQLEKSRLLSDRFSAERPKGSFSTLEIQRTEQGDSAMYLCASSLHWDPNTGELFFGEGSRLTVL.

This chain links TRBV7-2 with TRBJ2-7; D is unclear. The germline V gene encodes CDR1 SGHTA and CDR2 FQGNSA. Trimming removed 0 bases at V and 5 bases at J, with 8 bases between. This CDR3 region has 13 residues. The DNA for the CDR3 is TGTGCCAGCAGCTTAGCTGGAAGCCACGAGCAGTACTTC. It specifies CASSLAGSHEQYF. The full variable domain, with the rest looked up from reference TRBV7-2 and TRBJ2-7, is GAGVSQSPSNKVTEKGKDVELRCDPISGHTALYWYRQSLGQGLEFLIYFQGNSAPDKSGLPSDRFSAERTGGSVSTLTIQRTQQEDSAVYLCASSLAGSHEQYFGPGTRLTVT.